A selection of T cell receptor beta chains follows, all from one sample in a study of blood T cells in healthy people across ages. TCRdb passed the 5' RACE reads through MiXCR, listing each CDR3 protein once. The repertoire holds more than 1,400,000 distinct CDR3 sequences, roughly 40% seen once, with 7.9% in the top ten. Source material: blood. The receptors were sampled from a young woman in good health. Both conserved end residues are part of each CDR3. Fields, in order: CDR3 DNA, CDR3 protein, J gene, clone size, V gene, D gene. D genes are given only for firm matches. Clone sizes are given selectively: once, few, many, or a class where the clone is expanded.

cdr3_nt: TGTGCCAGCAGGTCCGGAGGGGGGACAGAGACCCAGTACTTC
cdr3_aa: CASRSGGGTETQYF
j_call: TRBJ2-5
clone_size: few
v_call: TRBV2
d_call: .

cdr3_nt: TGTGCCAGCAGCCCGGGACAGGGCGAGTTTGGAGAGACCCAGTACTTC
cdr3_aa: CASSPGQGEFGETQYF
j_call: TRBJ2-5
clone_size: few
v_call: TRBV6-5
d_call: TRBD1

cdr3_nt: TGTGCCAGCAGCTTCGGGGTCGGCGATGAGCAGTTCTTC
cdr3_aa: CASSFGVGDEQFF
j_call: TRBJ2-1
clone_size: few
v_call: TRBV7-9
d_call: .

cdr3_nt: TGTGCCAGCAGTGAAAGGACAGTCAATTCACCCCTCCACTTT
cdr3_aa: CASSERTVNSPLHF
j_call: TRBJ1-6
clone_size: .
v_call: TRBV2
d_call: .

cdr3_nt: TGTGCCAGCTCACCACGGGGACCCCCGGACAATGAGCAGTTCTTC
cdr3_aa: CASSPRGPPDNEQFF
j_call: TRBJ2-1
clone_size: .
v_call: TRBV18
d_call: .

cdr3_nt: TGCAGTGCTACACTCCCCCCCGGCGGGCAGTACTTC
cdr3_aa: CSATLPPGGQYF
j_call: TRBJ2-5
clone_size: .
v_call: TRBV20-1
d_call: .

cdr3_nt: TGTGCCAGCAGTGCACTAGTGTCGGAGACCCAGTACTTC
cdr3_aa: CASSALVSETQYF
j_call: TRBJ2-5
clone_size: few
v_call: TRBV6-5
d_call: .

cdr3_nt: TGCAGCGTGATCTATCAACCCAATGAGCAGTACTTC
cdr3_aa: CSVIYQPNEQYF
j_call: TRBJ2-5
clone_size: .
v_call: TRBV29-1
d_call: .

cdr3_nt: TGCAGTGCTTCAAGGACTAGCGGGAGGTACCGGGGAGAGACCCAGTACTTC
cdr3_aa: CSASRTSGRYRGETQYF
j_call: TRBJ2-5
clone_size: few
v_call: TRBV20-1
d_call: TRBD2

cdr3_nt: TGCGCCAGCAGCTTGGCGGGAAGCCCACTAGCCAAAAACATTCAGTACTTC
cdr3_aa: CASSLAGSPLAKNIQYF
j_call: TRBJ2-4
clone_size: .
v_call: TRBV5-1
d_call: .

cdr3_nt: TGCAGTGCTAGTCGGGACCGGGATGGAGGCTACACCTTC
cdr3_aa: CSASRDRDGGYTF
j_call: TRBJ1-2
clone_size: .
v_call: TRBV20-1
d_call: .

cdr3_nt: TGTGCCAGCAGTGACGCGGGGACAGCCCTGAGAGATACGCAGTATTTT
cdr3_aa: CASSDAGTALRDTQYF
j_call: TRBJ2-3
clone_size: .
v_call: TRBV6-1
d_call: .

cdr3_nt: TGTGCCAGCAGTTACTTGGGACCCTCAACCTACAATGAGCAGTTCTTC
cdr3_aa: CASSYLGPSTYNEQFF
j_call: TRBJ2-1
clone_size: .
v_call: TRBV6-2/TRBV6-3
d_call: .

cdr3_nt: TGTGCCAGCTCTCCAGTTGCGGGCGTGTTAGGTGAAGCTTTCTTT
cdr3_aa: CASSPVAGVLGEAFF
j_call: TRBJ1-1
clone_size: .
v_call: TRBV18
d_call: .

cdr3_nt: TGTGCCAGCAGCTTTTTGAGCGGGAGGGCCGTCTTCACCGGGGAGCTGTTTTTT
cdr3_aa: CASSFLSGRAVFTGELFF
j_call: TRBJ2-2
clone_size: once
v_call: TRBV7-9
d_call: TRBD2

cdr3_nt: TGCAGTGCAGTGGGACTAGCGGGGGGGCTGGAGACCCAGTACTTC
cdr3_aa: CSAVGLAGGLETQYF
j_call: TRBJ2-5
clone_size: .
v_call: TRBV20-1
d_call: TRBD2

cdr3_nt: TGTGCCAGCAGCGCTAGAACGGGACAGGGCTACAATGAGCAGTTCTTC
cdr3_aa: CASSARTGQGYNEQFF
j_call: TRBJ2-1
clone_size: .
v_call: TRBV9
d_call: TRBD1

cdr3_nt: TGCGCCAACAGCTTGGATTGGGCGAGCTCCTACAATGAGCAGTTCTTC
cdr3_aa: CANSLDWASSYNEQFF
j_call: TRBJ2-1
clone_size: .
v_call: TRBV5-1
d_call: .

cdr3_nt: TGTGCCAGCAGCGGAGGGACAGGGGGCAATGAGCAGTACTTC
cdr3_aa: CASSGGTGGNEQYF
j_call: TRBJ2-7
clone_size: .
v_call: TRBV11-1
d_call: TRBD1

cdr3_nt: TGTGCCATCCGGGGGGTCGACTCCTACAATGAGCAGTACTTC
cdr3_aa: CAIRGVDSYNEQYF
j_call: TRBJ2-7
clone_size: few
v_call: TRBV10-3
d_call: TRBD2

cdr3_nt: TGTGCCAGCAGTTACTCGGCTAGCGGGAGCTACGAGCAGTACTTC
cdr3_aa: CASSYSASGSYEQYF
j_call: TRBJ2-7
clone_size: few
v_call: TRBV6-5
d_call: TRBD2

cdr3_nt: TGTGCCAGCAGTTCCGGGACTAGGGGCATTCGTACGCAGTATTTT
cdr3_aa: CASSSGTRGIRTQYF
j_call: TRBJ2-3
clone_size: .
v_call: TRBV6-6
d_call: TRBD2

cdr3_nt: TGTGCCAGTACTAGGGATTCCCAAGGTTCACCCCTCCACTTT
cdr3_aa: CASTRDSQGSPLHF
j_call: TRBJ1-6
clone_size: .
v_call: TRBV2
d_call: .

cdr3_nt: TGTGCCAGCAGCTTCGTAGTGACAGGGGGCTATGGCTACACCTTC
cdr3_aa: CASSFVVTGGYGYTF
j_call: TRBJ1-2
clone_size: .
v_call: TRBV7-2
d_call: TRBD1

cdr3_nt: TGTGCCAGCAGCTCGTGGACAGGGCTCGATCAGCCCCAGCATTTT
cdr3_aa: CASSSWTGLDQPQHF
j_call: TRBJ1-5
clone_size: .
v_call: TRBV7-9
d_call: TRBD1

cdr3_nt: TGTGCCAGCAGTGAATGGGGAGCGGGAGGGAGTGAGCAGTTCTTC
cdr3_aa: CASSEWGAGGSEQFF
j_call: TRBJ2-1
clone_size: .
v_call: TRBV25-1
d_call: TRBD2

cdr3_nt: TGTGCCACCCTTGGGACCGGGGAGCTGTTTTTT
cdr3_aa: CATLGTGELFF
j_call: TRBJ2-2
clone_size: few
v_call: TRBV7-9
d_call: .

cdr3_nt: TGTGCCAGCAGCGCCCAGGCGATTGATTCACCCCTCCACTTT
cdr3_aa: CASSAQAIDSPLHF
j_call: TRBJ1-6
clone_size: .
v_call: TRBV12-3/TRBV12-4
d_call: .

cdr3_nt: TGCAGCGTTGCGGGGCTGCGGTACAATGAGCAGTTCTTC
cdr3_aa: CSVAGLRYNEQFF
j_call: TRBJ2-1
clone_size: few
v_call: TRBV29-1
d_call: .

cdr3_nt: TGTGCCACCAGCCGCGGGCCGGACACTGAAGCTTTCTTT
cdr3_aa: CATSRGPDTEAFF
j_call: TRBJ1-1
clone_size: .
v_call: TRBV15
d_call: .

cdr3_nt: TGCAGTGCTATAGAACTAGTCGAGAATGAGCAGTTCTTC
cdr3_aa: CSAIELVENEQFF
j_call: TRBJ2-1
clone_size: .
v_call: TRBV20-1
d_call: .

cdr3_nt: TGTGCCAGCAGCCAAAGACAGGCGTACACCGGGGAGCTGTTTTTT
cdr3_aa: CASSQRQAYTGELFF
j_call: TRBJ2-2
clone_size: .
v_call: TRBV3-1
d_call: .

cdr3_nt: TGCAGTGCTAGTCCCAGAAGCTCCTACAATGAGCAGTTCTTC
cdr3_aa: CSASPRSSYNEQFF
j_call: TRBJ2-1
clone_size: many
v_call: TRBV20-1
d_call: .

cdr3_nt: TGCAGCGCCTACAAGGGTGCAGAGACCCAGTACTTC
cdr3_aa: CSAYKGAETQYF
j_call: TRBJ2-5
clone_size: many
v_call: TRBV29-1
d_call: .

cdr3_nt: TGTGCCGGCAGCCAAGATCTAATAGCAGCACGGGCGACCCAGTACTTC
cdr3_aa: CAGSQDLIAARATQYF
j_call: TRBJ2-5
clone_size: .
v_call: TRBV3-1
d_call: .

cdr3_nt: TGTGCCAGCAGTCATGGGGAACACACTGAAGCTTTCTTT
cdr3_aa: CASSHGEHTEAFF
j_call: TRBJ1-1
clone_size: .
v_call: TRBV13
d_call: .

cdr3_nt: TGCGCCAGCAGCTCCCGGACAGGGCGCCAAGAGACCCAGTACTTC
cdr3_aa: CASSSRTGRQETQYF
j_call: TRBJ2-5
clone_size: .
v_call: TRBV5-1
d_call: TRBD1

cdr3_nt: TGCAGTGCTAGCACCCCGGGCAGGGGCGTGACTGAAGCTTTCTTT
cdr3_aa: CSASTPGRGVTEAFF
j_call: TRBJ1-1
clone_size: .
v_call: TRBV20-1
d_call: .

cdr3_nt: TGCAGCTACACCAGACCTAACTATGGCTACACCTTC
cdr3_aa: CSYTRPNYGYTF
j_call: TRBJ1-2
clone_size: .
v_call: TRBV20-1
d_call: .

cdr3_nt: TGTGCCAGCAGTGAAGTAGTCAATGAGCAGTACTTC
cdr3_aa: CASSEVVNEQYF
j_call: TRBJ2-7
clone_size: .
v_call: TRBV6-1
d_call: .

cdr3_nt: TGTGCCAGCAGAACAGGGCTGAACACTGAAGCTTTCTTT
cdr3_aa: CASRTGLNTEAFF
j_call: TRBJ1-1
clone_size: .
v_call: TRBV2
d_call: .

cdr3_nt: TGTGCCAGCATGGGAGGGTTGAGCGCAGATACGCAGTATTTT
cdr3_aa: CASMGGLSADTQYF
j_call: TRBJ2-3
clone_size: .
v_call: TRBV2
d_call: TRBD2

cdr3_nt: TGTGCCAGCAGTACCGCTCGGGGCGATTTAGAAGCTTTCTTT
cdr3_aa: CASSTARGDLEAFF
j_call: TRBJ1-1
clone_size: .
v_call: TRBV6-7
d_call: .

cdr3_nt: TGCAGTGCTCCCCTCATGACTAGTCAGTACTTC
cdr3_aa: CSAPLMTSQYF
j_call: TRBJ2-7
clone_size: few
v_call: TRBV20-1
d_call: .

cdr3_nt: TGTGCCAGCCTCGGGCTCCAAGAGACCCAGTACTTC
cdr3_aa: CASLGLQETQYF
j_call: TRBJ2-5
clone_size: .
v_call: TRBV7-9
d_call: .

cdr3_nt: TGCAGCGTTGAAGGCATAACGGGCGCAGATACGCAGTATTTT
cdr3_aa: CSVEGITGADTQYF
j_call: TRBJ2-3
clone_size: .
v_call: TRBV29-1
d_call: .

cdr3_nt: TGTGCCAGCAGCACCGGACAGTTAAACACCATATATTTT
cdr3_aa: CASSTGQLNTIYF
j_call: TRBJ1-3
clone_size: .
v_call: TRBV14
d_call: .